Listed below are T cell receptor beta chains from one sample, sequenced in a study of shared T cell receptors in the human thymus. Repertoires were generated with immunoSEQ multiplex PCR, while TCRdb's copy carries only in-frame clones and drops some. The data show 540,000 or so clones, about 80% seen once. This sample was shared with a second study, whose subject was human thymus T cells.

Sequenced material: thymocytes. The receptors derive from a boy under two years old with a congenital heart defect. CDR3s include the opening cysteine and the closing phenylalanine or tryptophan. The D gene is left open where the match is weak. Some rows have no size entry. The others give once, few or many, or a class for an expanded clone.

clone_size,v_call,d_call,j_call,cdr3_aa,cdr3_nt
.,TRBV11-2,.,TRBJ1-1,CASRAFRNTEAFF,TGTGCCAGCAGAGCCTTCCGGAACACTGAAGCTTTCTTT
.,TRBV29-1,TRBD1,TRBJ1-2,CSVEVPRQGGYTF,TGCAGCGTTGAAGTCCCGCGACAGGGGGGGTACACCTTC
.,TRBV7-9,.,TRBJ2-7,CASSHTEGGYEQYF,TGTGCCAGCAGCCATACGGAAGGCGGCTACGAGCAGTACTTC
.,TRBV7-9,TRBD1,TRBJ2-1,CASSSTTGGYNEQFF,TGTGCCAGCAGCTCCACAACAGGGGGCTACAATGAGCAGTTCTTC
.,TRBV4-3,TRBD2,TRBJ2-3,CASSQDRTSGRTDTQYF,TGCGCCAGCAGCCAAGATAGGACTAGCGGGAGAACAGATACGCAGTATTTT
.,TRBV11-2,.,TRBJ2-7,CASSDPGDRRLFGEQYF,TGTGCCAGCAGCGACCCCGGCGACAGGCGCCTTTTCGGAGAGCAGTACTTC
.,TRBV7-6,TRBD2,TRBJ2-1,CASSLGLAGIYNEQFF,TGTGCCAGCAGCTTAGGTCTAGCGGGCATATACAATGAGCAGTTCTTC
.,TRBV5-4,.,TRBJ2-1,CASSFHPPGGRNEQFF,TGTGCCAGCAGCTTCCACCCCCCCGGGGGTAGGAATGAGCAGTTCTTC
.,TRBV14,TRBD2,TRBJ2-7,CASSQPGPSGDYEQYF,TGTGCCAGCAGCCAACCTGGCCCTAGCGGAGACTACGAGCAGTACTTC
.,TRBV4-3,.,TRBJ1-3,CASSQDKRGGLSGNTIYF,TGCGCCAGCAGCCAAGATAAGCGGGGGGGGCTAAGTGGAAACACCATATATTTT
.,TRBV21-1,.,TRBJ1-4,CASSRRVQEENEKLFF,TGTGCCAGCAGCCGACGGGTCCAAGAGGAAAATGAAAAACTGTTTTTT
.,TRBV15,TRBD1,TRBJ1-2,CATSRKQQGNYGYTF,TGTGCCACCAGCAGAAAACAACAGGGGAACTATGGCTACACCTTC
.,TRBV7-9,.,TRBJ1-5,CASSLGTPGRNQPQHF,TGTGCCAGCAGCCTGGGGACACCCGGCCGCAATCAGCCCCAGCATTTT
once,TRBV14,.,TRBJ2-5,CASSQGTSQETQYF,TGTGCCAGCAGCCAAGGAACTAGCCAAGAGACCCAGTACTTC
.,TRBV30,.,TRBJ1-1,CAWSVGGPTEAFF,TGTGCCTGGAGTGTAGGGGGACCGACTGAAGCTTTCTTT
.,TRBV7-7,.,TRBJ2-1,CASSLWPGLEQFF,TGTGCTAGCAGCTTATGGCCCGGACTGGAGCAGTTCTTC
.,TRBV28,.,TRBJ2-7,CASSLLGRYSYEQYF,TGTGCCAGCAGTTTATTAGGCAGGTACTCCTACGAGCAGTACTTC
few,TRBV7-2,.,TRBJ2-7,CASSPPPTSAPSYEQYF,TGTGCCAGCAGCCCCCCACCCACCAGCGCGCCATCCTACGAGCAGTACTTC
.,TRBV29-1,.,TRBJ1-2,CSVESGWPKANYGYTF,TGCAGCGTTGAGTCGGGGTGGCCCAAGGCTAACTATGGCTACACCTTC
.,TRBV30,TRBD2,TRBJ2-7,CAWSPDPTSGASYEQYF,TGTGCCTGGAGTCCCGACCCGACTAGCGGGGCCTCCTACGAGCAGTACTTC
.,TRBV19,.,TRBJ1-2,CASSIDLPKGQSEYGYTF,TGTGCCAGTAGTATAGACCTTCCCAAGGGACAATCGGAATACGGCTACACCTTC
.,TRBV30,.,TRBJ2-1,CAWSVGGIGVNEQFF,TGTGCCTGGAGTGTGGGCGGGATAGGGGTCAATGAGCAGTTCTTC
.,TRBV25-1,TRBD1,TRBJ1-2,CASSAQGAYGYTF,TGTGCCAGCAGTGCGCAGGGGGCATATGGCTACACCTTC
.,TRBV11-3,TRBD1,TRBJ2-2,CASSSRRQGANTGELFF,TGTGCCAGCAGCTCAAGACGACAGGGGGCTAACACCGGGGAGCTGTTTTTT
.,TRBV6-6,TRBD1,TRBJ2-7,CASRLDREEDYEQYF,TGTGCCAGCAGATTGGACAGGGAGGAGGACTACGAGCAGTACTTC
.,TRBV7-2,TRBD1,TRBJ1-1,CASMPNTQGKTEAFF,TGTGCCAGCATGCCGAACACACAGGGGAAGACTGAAGCTTTCTTT